The clone carrying this TCR beta chain was detected only a few times. Its antigen is not identified. These data come from a study of T cell repertoires in cytomegalovirus infection. About the research overall: Public TCR beta signatures provided an indication of both CMV infection and a matching HLA type.

Whole-study findings and limits: HLA-C-restricted CMV-specific TCR beta clonotypes were dominant in the ex vivo response.

TCRdb re-called the reads with MiXCR, one entry per CDR3 protein. The repertoire holds 380,000 or so distinct CDR3 sequences, with roughly 34% as singletons. Looked up from germline, CDR1 is MNHNS and CDR2 is SASEGT. The CDR3 covers 15 residues. Deletions cut 6 bases from V and 0 bases from J, with 12 bases between. This chain connects TRBV6-1 to TRBJ2-4; a possible D gene is TRBD1 (5 bases). The source material was cultured PBMCs, sampled from culture after CMV antigen stimulation. This clonotype was sampled from a human donor in good health (CMV status not recorded). Some clones in this sample may be carry-over from other donors' samples. CDR3 in amino acids: CASSRTPLAKNIQYF. Here the CDR3 DNA reads TGTGCCAGCAGCCGGACACCCTTAGCCAAAAACATTCAGTACTTC.